This paragraph reports one TCR beta chain. Following a re-call of the 5' RACE reads, TCRdb has one entry per CDR3 protein and lacks DNA. The sample totals around 100,000 distinct CDR3 sequences. This sample was taken from a study of T cells expressing NK-cell markers. Study at large: Most of the eight sequenced donors were HCMV-seropositive; one was seronegative.

The source of this sequence is a woman aged 18 to 75 in good health. Sequencing was carried out using blood T cells: a sorted CD56 or NKG2C T cell subset, CD4+ or CD8+ T cells, or bulk PBMC T cells (not recorded which).

This chain's CDR3 is CAGSMGLAGSNEQFF. The chain joins TRBV19 to TRBJ2-1; the D call of TRBD2 rests on TCRdb alone, since no DNA is present to check it. The CDR3 has 15 amino acids. CDR1 LNHDA and CDR2 SQIVND come from the germline V gene (reference sequence).